The TCR beta chain under discussion was sequenced for a study of cytomegalovirus exposure and HLA in healthy donors (dated by TCRdb to the late 2010s). Notes on the research overall: According to an earlier analysis of around 600 of the donors, some 180 million T cells yielded roughly 110 million unique TCR beta sequences and about 280 Gb of sequence data. Using immunosequencing, the study profiled T cell repertoires from fewer than 700 subjects and related those repertoires to cytomegalovirus serostatus. On average, roughly 240,000 unique TCR beta nucleotide sequences were sequenced per donor among more than 350 genotyped donors of the cohort, with roughly 18% of those sequences being non-productive. The number of donors typed differed by locus, with roughly 620-640 for A, B, C, DRB1 and DQB1, around 560 for DQA1, 600 to 610 for DPA1, and around 450 for DPB1. In an earlier analysis of around 540 of the donors, high-throughput TCR beta sequencing was used to judge whether each TCR beta V gene segment behaved as functional or pseudogenic. Of the 398 genotyped donors, approximately 81% were placed in the genetic ancestry cluster associated with self-reported Caucasian donors. HLA typing covered class I and class II loci at four-digit resolution. All discovery cohort repertoires had been generated using a single sequencing platform. Roughly five DR-DQ haplotypes were handled as single units for association and clustering, since linkage in the cohort was strong. A later genetic analysis used genome-wide SNP genotypes for about 55% of the 666 donors, treating that subset as a discovery cohort. In addition to the first cohort of around 670 subjects, a separate validation cohort of around 110 different subjects was used. The study aimed to test whether signatures of past pathogen exposure could be identified by cataloging public T cell receptors. An early release covering roughly 580 HLA-typed donors comprised about 300 gigabases of sequencing data and about 90 million unique TCR sequences. To study patterns of TCR occurrence, a later analysis re-analyzed previously published TCR beta repertoires from 700 or so donors and added high-resolution HLA genotyping. Rather than using new phenotypic data, the later analysis identified candidate immune exposures from TCR beta sequences and from how often those sequences occurred across donors. Donor age, sex, ethnicity and CMV serostatus were compiled alongside the repertoire data. The study combined high-throughput TCR immunosequencing, statistical association of individual TCRs with disease status, and machine learning to predict cytomegalovirus infection status.

Worth noting for this clone: The clone's antigen remains unknown.

In total, roughly 710 healthy bone marrow donors made up the cohort. All cohort members were sampled while nominally healthy, although unrecorded immune exposures were likely present. The donor tested CMV seronegative and was one of the 352 seronegative cohort members. Every donor gave a peripheral blood sample, and the peripheral blood mononuclear cells from that sample were used for TCR beta sequencing. Genomic DNA was extracted from the blood cell samples with the Qiagen DNeasy Blood Extraction Kit. The CDR3 contains 11 residues, cysteine and phenylalanine counted. Only CDR3 DNA is held: 33 bases, read in frame from base 1. Here V drops 2 bases and J drops 10 bases, and the junction holds 1 base not matched to any gene. The germline V gene specifies SGHRS as CDR1 and YFSETQ as CDR2. The library was prepared using the immunoSEQ multiplex PCR assay. The multiplex PCR relied on a mix of 60 forward primers for TCR Vbeta segments and 13 reverse primers for TCR Jbeta segments. The CDR3 region of rearranged TCR beta genes was amplified from genomic DNA by a multiplex PCR assay. Amplified TCR beta libraries were sequenced as 87-base-pair reads on the Illumina HiSeq System. On the authors' methods: A later analysis counted 65 million to 90 million unique TCR beta chains across the 650 to 700 repertoires, and roughly 9.9 million of these chains were shared by at least two donors. Raw reads were error-corrected and collapsed into unique sequences by a nearest-neighbor algorithm in which closely related sequences were merged to remove PCR and sequencing errors. To assign V, D and J gene segments, CDR3 sequences were aligned to IMGT reference sequences. For a sequence to be retained, at least a six-nucleotide match to both a V gene segment and a J gene segment was required. A rearrangement was called productive if the CDR3 had no stop codons and remained in frame with V and J, and every other rearrangement was called non-productive. CDR3 was defined according to IMGT convention as the region running from the second conserved V-encoded cysteine to the conserved J-encoded phenylalanine. The earlier analysis of 587 of the donors excluded sequences that lacked an unambiguous match to a single V gene segment. In an earlier analysis of 587 of the donors, a V segment was called functional when productive rearrangements were above 56.7%, and segregating when the standard deviation between donors exceeded 5%. To diagnose cytomegalovirus status from the catalog of TCR beta chain sequences, a statistical classification framework was built. In a later analysis, V and J genes were assigned by comparing TCR nucleotide sequences against IMGT/GENE-DB human TR gene sequences. Using the TCRdist pipeline, a later analysis assigned CDR3 sequences along with most-parsimonious VDJ recombination scenarios. A later analysis defined each TCR beta chain by its CDR3 amino acid sequence plus V-gene family, and excluded reads lacking a unique V-gene family. As a way to deal with suspected cross-contamination and a sequencing artifact, a later analysis dropped under 600 nucleotide sequences that were highly shared and had low generation probability. For each public chain, a later analysis derived a clonal expansion index from normalized ranks of inferred template counts within each repertoire. In a later analysis, generation probabilities were computed with a VDJ recombination model fitted to out-of-frame rearrangements, and the resulting probabilities were checked against IGoR. A later analysis scored TCR-TCR, TCR-HLA and TCR-CMV co-occurrence with hypergeometric tests, applying a repertoire-size bias correction to TCR pairs. A later analysis estimated false discovery rates by permuting HLA or CMV assignments 20 times. A later analysis grouped co-occurring TCRs with DBSCAN, adding TCRdist sequence similarity when clustering within HLA-allele-positive subsets. Repertoires with fewer than 30,000 or more than 120,000 public chains, plus five repertoires with anomalous nucleotide sharing, were excluded from co-occurrence clustering. Held by TCRdb, this immuneACCESS table contains in-frame sequences only and omits some clones. Under half of the omission traces to an unresolved V gene where checked; the cause of the rest is unknown. V, J and clone size were drawn from that table, and D and trimming were deduced from the DNA. This sample's clone table shows 55,000 to 85,000 clones. More than 1.5% of the sample is taken by the ten largest.

The paper's findings and limits, for the study overall: Presence/absence analyses assumed roughly uniform sequencing depth across donors, an assumption that may not hold. A later genetic analysis reported fewer N-insertions in productive TCRs among donors in an Asian-associated ancestry cluster than the roughly 700-donor mean. Only TCR beta chains were sequenced in this cohort, and the absence of alpha or paired-chain data limited detectable features. When HLA alleles, especially DR and DQ, strongly co-occurred, TCR associations were difficult to assign to individual alleles. Because the 87-base-pair reads could not distinguish some IMGT-functional V segments, including TRBV6-2 and TRBV6-3, those segments were excluded. It was suggested by the authors that the approach could potentially be generalized to other disease states and immunological phenotypes. Several of the top co-occurrence clusters appeared to be linked to parvovirus B19, influenza, CMV and Epstein-Barr virus, according to a later analysis. A later analysis found that HLA-associated TCR beta chains were more clonally expanded and had lower generation probabilities than equally common non-associated chains. In both the original and validation cohorts, the classifier was reported to diagnose cytomegalovirus status with high specificity and sensitivity. Because HLA typing was missing for some donors at each locus, association tests included only the typed subset. In a later analysis, most CMV-associated TCR beta chains were found to appear HLA-restricted, with HLA associations seemingly driven largely by CMV exposure. In a later analysis, TCR association rates were found to vary across HLA loci, with the most associated TCRs seen for DRB1 alleles and the fewest for HLA-C alleles. The study gave a list of around 170 TCR beta chains associated with cytomegalovirus. An association between a missense DCLRE1C variant and V-gene and J-gene trimming of TCR beta chains was found in a later genetic analysis and replicated in an independent cohort. Linkage disequilibrium might explain the correlated functional status among segregating V segments, but an unknown experimental factor could not be excluded. In vitro tests confirmed that a few of the cytomegalovirus-associated TCR beta chains recognize cytomegalovirus antigens. While some public TCRs were present in many individuals, most TCR sequences turned up only very rarely across donors. A further reported finding was that TCR beta sequences accurately predicted the HLA-A and HLA-B alleles for most subjects in the first cohort. The earlier analysis of 587 of the donors excluded roughly 17 rarely observed V segments, including chromosome 9 orphons, because counts were too low. An earlier analysis of some 560 of the donors showed that most TCR beta V segments appeared in productive rearrangements either about 87% or about 30% of the time, which broadly matched IMGT annotations. Specific HLA alleles were associated with 18,000 or so TCR beta sequences at a false discovery rate of 0.05 in a later analysis. A cluster of highly shared sequence variants was judged likely to be a technical artifact of the sequencing pipeline. For the cohort, immune exposure information was limited to CMV serostatus.

This chain joins TRBV5-1 to TRBJ1-1, and 8 junction bases match TRBD1. Source material: PBMCs. The clonotype originates from a woman in her thirties in good health and CMV-seronegative. The DNA is TGCGCCAGCAGCTTCGGACAGGGAGCTTTCTTT. Translated, this gives CASSFGQGAFF.